What follows are 3 T cell receptor beta chains derived from one specimen sequenced in a study of T cells in tumors after PD-1 blockade. Clones were sequenced by immunoSEQ multiplex PCR, and TCRdb holds only the in-frame ones, with some missing. The repertoire holds about 5,800 clones, with roughly two thirds as singletons. The sequencing here drew on tumor tissue, taken before anti-PD-1 treatment. These TCRs come from a human donor with basal cell carcinoma.

This clone was recorded a few times. This chain links TRBV7-2 with TRBJ1-3, with D unresolved. This CDR3 contains 16 residues. The germline V gene encodes CDR1 SGHTA and CDR2 FQGNSA. Trimming took 2 bases from V and 0 from J, leaving 11 bases between them. CDR3 region: CASSLYVSNSGNTIYF. The CDR3 DNA sequence: TGTGCCAGCAGCTTATACGTCTCGAACTCTGGAAACACCATATATTTT.

The chain recombines TRBV12-3 or TRBV12-4 with TRBJ1-5; D is possibly TRBD1 (5 bases). Trimming cost V 10 bases and J 5 bases, with 12 bases left between them. The CDR3 runs 12 residues. The CDR3 DNA sequence: TGTGCCACGATGGGGGGTCATCAGCCCCAGCATTTT. Translating it yields CATMGGHQPQHF.

CDR3: CSASSRASAYGYTF. CDR3 coding DNA: TGCAGTGCTAGTAGCAGGGCATCGGCCTATGGCTACACCTTC. The chain recombines TRBV20-1 with TRBJ1-2; weak D call: TRBD1 (5 bases). The V and J ends lost 3 bases and 4 bases respectively, with 15 bases between them. Germline assignment: CDR1 DFQATT and CDR2 SNEGSKA (reference sequence). The CDR3 runs to 14 residues.